This entry features one T cell receptor beta chain sequence. What it recognizes is unknown. This sample is part of a study of T cell responses to AZD1222 COVID-19 vaccine. Trimming took 3 bases from V and 10 from J; bases not matched to a gene: 14. The CDR3 runs to 15 residues. CDR1 is DFQATT, CDR2 SNEGSKA, per germline (reference sequence). Clones were sequenced by immunoSEQ multiplex PCR, and TCRdb holds only the in-frame ones, with some missing. The sample gives over 100,000 clones, roughly 87% of which show up once; under 3% is in the top ten. General observations from the study: Once two AZD1222 doses were given, Spike-specific TCR breadth and depth went up. Only 5 or 6 people who got AZD1222 tested seropositive at baseline. Donors were mostly white British, more females; clonal diversity possibly underestimated.

The TCR comes from an adult who received the AZD1222 COVID-19 vaccine. This specimen consisted of peripheral blood, obtained 28 days after the second AZD1222 dose. J is TRBJ1-1 and V is TRBV20-1; 10 bases line up with TRBD1. The CDR3 protein is CSASPRTGGRVAAFF. In DNA, the CDR3 is TGCAGTGCTAGTCCCCGGACAGGGGGAAGGGTCGCAGCTTTCTTT.